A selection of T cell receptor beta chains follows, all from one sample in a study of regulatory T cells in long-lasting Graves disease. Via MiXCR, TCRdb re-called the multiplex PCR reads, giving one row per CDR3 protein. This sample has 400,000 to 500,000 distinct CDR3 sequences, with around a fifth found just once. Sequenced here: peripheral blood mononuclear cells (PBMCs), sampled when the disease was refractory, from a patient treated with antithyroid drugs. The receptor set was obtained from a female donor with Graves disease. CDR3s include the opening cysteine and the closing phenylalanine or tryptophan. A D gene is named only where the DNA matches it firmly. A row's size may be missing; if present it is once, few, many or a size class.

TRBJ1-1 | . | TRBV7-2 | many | TGTGCCAGCAGCTTAACGTGGAACACTGAAGCTTTCTTT | CASSLTWNTEAFF
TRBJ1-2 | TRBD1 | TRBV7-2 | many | TGTGCCAGCAGTCCAATTGGACAGGCCGTATATGGCTACACCTTC | CASSPIGQAVYGYTF
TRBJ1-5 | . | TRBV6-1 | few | TGTGCCAGGGTCCTACAGGGATACCAGCCCCAGCATTTT | CARVLQGYQPQHF
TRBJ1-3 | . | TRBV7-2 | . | TGTGCCAGCAGCCCCGGGGGAGTCGGAAACACCATATATTTT | CASSPGGVGNTIYF
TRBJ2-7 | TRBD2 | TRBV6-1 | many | TGTGCCAGCAGTCGTGTGTTGCTAGCGGGAGGCGAGCAGTACTTC | CASSRVLLAGGEQYF
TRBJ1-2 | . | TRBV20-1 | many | TGCAGTGCTAGCCCTCCCGGACCCTATGGCTACACCTTC | CSASPPGPYGYTF
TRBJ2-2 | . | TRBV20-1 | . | TGCAGTGCTAGACATCGTTTAGGGGCCTGGGAGCTGTTTTTT | CSARHRLGAWELFF
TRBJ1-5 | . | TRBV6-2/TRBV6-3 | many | TGTGCCAGCAGTTCTGACGCCAATCAGCCCCAGCATTTT | CASSSDANQPQHF
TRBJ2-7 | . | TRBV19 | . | TGTGCCAGTAGTTTCCGGACCAGGCCCTACGAGCAGTACTTC | CASSFRTRPYEQYF
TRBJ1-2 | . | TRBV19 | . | TGTGCCAGTAGTATAGAGTCCGTTAGTGGCTACACCTTC | CASSIESVSGYTF
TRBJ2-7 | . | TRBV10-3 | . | TGTGCCATCAGCGCAGACAGTGCCATGACCTACGAGCAGTACTTC | CAISADSAMTYEQYF
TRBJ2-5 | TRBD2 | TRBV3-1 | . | TGTGCCAGCAGCCGAGGCGGACTAGGGTTGGGAGAGACCCAGTACTTC | CASSRGGLGLGETQYF
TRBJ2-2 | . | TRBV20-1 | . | TGCAGTGCTAGAGTATTGCTTTCCGGGGAGCTGTTTTTT | CSARVLLSGELFF
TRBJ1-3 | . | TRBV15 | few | TGTGCCACCAGCAGAGATCTGTTTAGCTCTGGAAACACCATATATTTT | CATSRDLFSSGNTIYF
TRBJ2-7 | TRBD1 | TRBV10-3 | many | TGTGCCATCAGAGACGGGACAGGGAACCTCTACGAGCAGTACTTC | CAIRDGTGNLYEQYF
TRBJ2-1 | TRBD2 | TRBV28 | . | TGTGCCAGCAGTTTTCTCCAGCGGGAGATAAATGAGCAGTTCTTC | CASSFLQREINEQFF
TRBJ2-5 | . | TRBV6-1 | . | TGTGCCAGCAGGAAGGGACAAGAAGAGACCCAGTACTTC | CASRKGQEETQYF
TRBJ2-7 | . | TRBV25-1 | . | TGTGCCAGCAGCATAGGGGGGATTTCCTACGAGCAGTACTTC | CASSIGGISYEQYF
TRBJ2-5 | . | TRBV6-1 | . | TGTGCCAGCGGGGGGGACAGGACATCTGTGGAGACCCAGTACTTC | CASGGDRTSVETQYF
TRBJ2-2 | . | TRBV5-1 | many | TGTGCCAGCAGCTTACCGCCCGGGGAGCTGTTTTTT | CASSLPPGELFF
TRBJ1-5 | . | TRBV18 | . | TGTGCCAGCTCACGCCAACCCCCCGGTAGCAATCAGCCCCAGCATTTT | CASSRQPPGSNQPQHF
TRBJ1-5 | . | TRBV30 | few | TGTGCCTGGAGTGGGGGGTCGGGGGCGGGTCAGCCCCAGCATTTT | CAWSGGSGAGQPQHF
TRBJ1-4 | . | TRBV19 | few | TGTGCCAGTAGTATGGAGGGGTTTTTGGCTAATGAAAAACTGTTTTTT | CASSMEGFLANEKLFF
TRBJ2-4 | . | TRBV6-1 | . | TGTGCCAGCAGGGTTAACAGGGGAGGCAAAAACATTCGGTACTTC | CASRVNRGGKNIRYF
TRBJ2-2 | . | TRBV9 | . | TGTGCCAGCAGCGAGGGGGGACTGCGGGCCGGGGAGCTGTTTTTT | CASSEGGLRAGELFF
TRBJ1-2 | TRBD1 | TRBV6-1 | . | TGTGCCACCCATAGACAGGGCTATGGCTACACCTTC | CATHRQGYGYTF
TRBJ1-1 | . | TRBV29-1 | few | TGCAGCGTCCCTGAGGGTCGGGTGAACACTGAAGCTTTCTTT | CSVPEGRVNTEAFF
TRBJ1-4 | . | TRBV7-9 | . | TGTGCCAGCAGCTTAGGAGGGACGGGTGAAAAACTGTTTTTT | CASSLGGTGEKLFF
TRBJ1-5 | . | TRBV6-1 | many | TGTGCCAGCAGTCGCCCAGGGGATAGCAATCAGCCCCAGCATTTT | CASSRPGDSNQPQHF
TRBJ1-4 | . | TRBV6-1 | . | TGTGCCAGCAAAAGGGGTTTCGAAAAACTGTTTTTT | CASKRGFEKLFF
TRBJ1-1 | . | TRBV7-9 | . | TGTGCCAGCAGTTCCACTTTGGGGGTTGGGACGGAAGCTTTCTTT | CASSSTLGVGTEAFF
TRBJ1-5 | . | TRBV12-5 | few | TGTGCTAGTGGTTTGAGTGGGGCGCAGCCCCAGCATTTT | CASGLSGAQPQHF
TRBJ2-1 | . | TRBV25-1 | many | TGTGCCAGCAGTAGCTACTCCTACAATGAGCAGTTCTTC | CASSSYSYNEQFF
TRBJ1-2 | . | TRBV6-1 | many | TGTGCCAGCGGAACAGGGTATGGCTACACCTTC | CASGTGYGYTF
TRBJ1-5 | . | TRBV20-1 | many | TGCAGTGCTCCTCACGGGGCGGTTTATCAGCCCCAGCATTTT | CSAPHGAVYQPQHF
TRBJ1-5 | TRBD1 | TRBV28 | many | TGTGCCAGCAGAAACCGGGACCCCAGGGGGAATCAGCCCCAGCATTTT | CASRNRDPRGNQPQHF
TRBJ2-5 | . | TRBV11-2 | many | TGTGCCAGCAGCTTAGAGGGCAGGATGTACCAAGAGACCCAGTACTTC | CASSLEGRMYQETQYF
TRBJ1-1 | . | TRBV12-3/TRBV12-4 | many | TGTGCCAGCACTACGACCCCACCGGGCACTGAAGCTTTCTTT | CASTTTPPGTEAFF
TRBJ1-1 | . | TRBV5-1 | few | TGCGCCAGCAGCCTCCGACAGAGCTACACTGAAGCTTTCTTT | CASSLRQSYTEAFF